What follows are 16 T cell receptor beta chains derived from one specimen sequenced in a study of patients and donors after allogeneic stem cell transplantation. TCRdb redid the calling of the RT-PCR reads with MiXCR, one entry per CDR3 protein. The data contain roughly 880,000 distinct CDR3 sequences, about a sixth of them seen just once; the ten biggest clones take up 5% to 6.5%. What was sequenced was blood, either unsorted or a sorted T cell fraction (not recorded which). These TCRs come from a human donor who was either an allogeneic HSCT recipient or a stem cell or donor lymphocyte infusion donor (not recorded which). It is not recorded whose cells these are; they may come from a transplant donor.

The rearrangement joins TRBV12-3 or TRBV12-4 to TRBJ2-3; no definite D call. V lost 5 bases, J lost 8 bases, and 11 bases lay in between. This CDR3 spans 12 amino acids. The CDR3, as DNA: TGTGCCAGCAGTATCACCCCCCTTACGCAGTATTTT. Protein product: CASSITPLTQYF.

This rearrangement joins TRBV10-3 to TRBJ2-5; D is undetermined. Germline CDR1 is ENHRY and CDR2 is SYGVKD. The ends were cut back, 3 bases at V and 7 bases at J, with 6 bases in the middle. CDR3 length: 11 residues. This CDR3 reads CAISDSGTQYF. CDR3 sequence (DNA): TGTGCCATCAGTGATTCCGGGACCCAGTACTTC.

The rearrangement links TRBV9 to TRBJ2-7; 9 bases align to TRBD1. Germline assignment: CDR1 SGDLS and CDR2 YYNGEE. V shed 4 bases, J shed 2 bases, and the junction held 7 bases outside the gene matches. The CDR3 sequence is 15 residues long. The CDR3 DNA is TGTGCCAGCAGCATTTCCGGGACAGGGACCTACGAGCAGTACTTC. Translated, it gives CASSISGTGTYEQYF.

The chain links TRBV4-3 to TRBJ1-2; 8 nucleotides align to TRBD1. The CDR3 length is 15 residues. The germline V gene encodes CDR1 LGHNA and CDR2 YSLEER. V trimming: 4 bases; J trimming: 8 bases; junction bases outside the gene matches: 12. The DNA of the CDR3 is TGCGCCAGCAGCCCGACCATTGGACAGGGAAGCGGCTACACCTTC. It codes for CASSPTIGQGSGYTF.

This chain uses TRBV20-1 with TRBJ2-1, with TRBD2 identical over 9 bases. The J segment lost 8 bases and the V segment lost 3 bases, leaving 8 bases of the junction unmatched. CDR3 size: 14 residues. Germline lookup yields CDR1 DFQATT and CDR2 SNEGSKA (reference sequence). The CDR3 coding sequence is TGCAGTGCTAGGGATCGTGGCGGGGGGGATGAGCAGTTCTTC. Encoded protein: CSARDRGGGDEQFF.

This clonotype showed up just once. This chain joins TRBV2 and TRBJ2-3; TRBD2 might be the D (7 bases). The CDR3 has 15 amino acids. V was pared by 3 bases and J by 2 bases, with 12 bases between. The V gene's germline CDR1 is SNHLY and CDR2 FYNNEI. The CDR3 DNA is TGTGCCAGCAGTGACGCGGGGGCCTACACAGATACGCAGTATTTT. Translating it yields CASSDAGAYTDTQYF. The variable domain in full, completed from reference TRBV2 and TRBJ2-3, reads EPEVTQTPSHQVTQMGQEVILRCVPISNHLYFYWYRQILGQKVEFLVSFYNNEISEKSEIFDDQFSVERPDGSNFTLKIRSTKLEDSAMYFCASSDAGAYTDTQYFGPGTRLTVL.

V is TRBV9 and J is TRBJ2-1; possibly TRBD1 or TRBD2 for D (6 bases each). V shed 4 bases and J shed 11 bases, with 13 bases lying between them. Germline values: CDR1 SGDLS, CDR2 YYNGEE. The CDR3 consists of 12 residues. CDR3 DNA sequence: TGTGCCAGCAGCTCAAGGGGGGACCAGCAGTTCTTC. Translating gives CASSSRGDQQFF.

In its sample, this clonotype was seen a few times. The chain has TRBV20-1 and TRBJ2-6; a weak D match, TRBD2 (5 bases). This CDR3 region has 17 residues. Germline V lookup: CDR1 DFQATT, CDR2 SNEGSKA (reference sequence). Trimming stripped 4 bases from V and 1 base from J, with 17 bases between. CDR3 sequence reads: CSATDYSSSSGANVLTF. The CDR3 DNA reads as TGCAGTGCTACCGACTATAGCTCTTCTTCTGGGGCCAACGTCCTGACTTTC.

A few counts support this clonotype. The chain uses TRBV7-3 and TRBJ2-5; no reliable D call. Trimming left V 8 bases short and J 2 bases short, with 12 bases between. The CDR3 has 13 amino acids. The germline CDR1 and CDR2 sequences are SGHTA and FQGTGA. CDR3 coding DNA: TGTGCCAGCCGGGCGGACCATCAAGAGACCCAGTACTTC. Protein: CASRADHQETQYF.

The genes are TRBV27 and TRBJ2-1; 9 bases match TRBD2. The CDR3 consists of 14 residues. V was clipped by 5 bases and J by 6 bases; unmatched bases: 5. Germline CDR1 is MNHEY and CDR2 is SMNVEV (reference sequence). In DNA form, the CDR3 reads TGTGCCAGCAGTCGTAGCGGGAGATTCAATGAGCAGTTCTTC. It is translated as CASSRSGRFNEQFF.

The chain links TRBV11-3 to TRBJ2-7; D gene unclear. The germline V gene encodes CDR1 SGHNT and CDR2 YENEEA. The CDR3 has 15 residues. Between the trimmed V and J ends, which lost 4 bases and 0 bases, there was a span of 13 bases. CDR3 DNA: TGTGCCAGCAGCTGTCCTATCACTGTCTCCTACGAGCAGTACTTC. Its translation: CASSCPITVSYEQYF.

CDR3 DNA: TGCGCCAGCAGCCAAGATTGGACAGGGAGCACAGATACGCAGTATTTT. Protein sequence: CASSQDWTGSTDTQYF. V is TRBV4-3 and J is TRBJ2-3, with 8 bases matching TRBD1. CDR1 is LGHNA and CDR2 is YSLEER in the germline V gene. This CDR3 is built from 16 residues. J gave up 0 bases and V 0 bases, and 2 bases lay outside the gene matches.

This chain connects TRBV2 to TRBJ1-3; TRBD1 matches 7 bases. The CDR3 length is 15 residues. Per the germline V gene, CDR1 is SNHLY and CDR2 is FYNNEI. Trimming took 2 bases from V and 5 from J; bases not matched to a gene: 6. The CDR3 coding sequence is TGTGCCAGCAGTGAATACCGGGACAGCCGAAACACCATATATTTT. This encodes CASSEYRDSRNTIYF.

The chain joins TRBV9 to TRBJ1-2, with TRBD1 matching over 7 bases. V lost 3 bases to trimming and J lost 5 bases; unmatched junction nucleotides: 10. The CDR3 contains 15 residues. Per the germline V gene, CDR1 is SGDLS and CDR2 is YYNGEE. Here the CDR3 reads CASSGTDKQGYGYTF. CDR3 nucleotides: TGTGCCAGCAGCGGGACAGACAAACAGGGGTATGGCTACACCTTC.

This clonotype has just a few counts. The chain combines TRBV13 with TRBJ2-5, with TRBD1 matching over 9 bases. CDR3 length equals 17 residues. Trimming took 2 bases from V and 6 from J; bases not matched to a gene: 13. The germline gives CDR1 PRHDT, CDR2 FYEKMQ (reference sequence). The CDR3 loop is CASSLTIKRQGVKTQYF. The CDR3 nucleotides read TGTGCCAGCAGCTTAACAATCAAGAGACAGGGGGTCAAGACCCAGTACTTC.

This sequence joins TRBV9 and TRBJ2-1; D unresolved. V lost 0 bases to trimming and J lost 6 bases, with 7 bases between them. CDR1 SGDLS and CDR2 YYNGEE come from the germline V gene. CDR3 length equals 13 residues. CDR3 loop: CASSVDSPNEQFF. The CDR3 coding sequence is TGTGCCAGCAGCGTAGATTCCCCCAATGAGCAGTTCTTC.